This entry lists 21 T cell receptor beta chains sequenced from one sample in a study of CD8+CD57+ T cells in acquired aplastic anemia. CDR3 and TCR beta VDJ profiling relied on genomic DNA as the template. TCRdb ran MiXCR on the reads and lists one entry per CDR3 protein. The table includes under 200,000 distinct CDR3 sequences, around 47% detected once. Patients sequenced had flow cytometry evidence of CD8+CD57+ cell expansion. Sequenced material: sorted CD4+, CD8+, or CD8+CD57+ T cells (not recorded which) from PBMCs. These receptor sequences come from a human donor with aplastic anemia.

The chain has TRBV7-7 and TRBJ2-5; TRBD2 might be the D (6 bases). The CDR3 is 16 residues long. Trimming shortened V by 0 bases and J by 2 bases, and 13 bases separated the two germline ends. Germline loops: CDR1 SSHAT, CDR2 FNYEAQ (reference sequence). CDR3 sequence reads: CASSLASGLPQETQYF. CDR3 bases: TGTGCCAGCAGCTTAGCTAGCGGACTGCCTCAAGAGACCCAGTACTTC.

This chain links TRBV19 with TRBJ1-6, with D possibly TRBD1 on 5 matching bases. In germline, CDR1 is LNHDA, CDR2 SQIVND (reference sequence). V lost 7 bases and J 10 bases, leaving 23 bases between the germline ends. The CDR3 is 16 amino acids. DNA for the CDR3: TGTGCCAGTAATGTAGGTGGGACGTCTGGTCGATCACCCCTCCACTTT. This codes for CASNVGGTSGRSPLHF. Variable domain in full (rest from reference TRBV19 and TRBJ1-6): DGGITQSPKYLFRKEGQNVTLSCEQNLNHDAMYWYRQDPGQGLRLIYYSQIVNDFQKGDIAEGYSVSREKKESFPLTVTSAQKNPTAFYLCASNVGGTSGRSPLHFGNGTRLTVT.

V usage is TRBV20-1 and J usage is TRBJ2-7; D not certain. The CDR3 is 13 amino acids. CDR1 is DFQATT, CDR2 SNEGSKA, per germline (reference sequence). V lost 3 bases to trimming and J lost 0 bases, with 9 bases between them. CDR3: CSARNPSSYEQYF. The DNA of the CDR3 is TGCAGTGCTAGGAACCCGAGCTCCTACGAGCAGTACTTC.

A word on this clonotype: The junction does not match germline at one end; this may be a read error. CDR3 sequence (DNA): TGTGCCAGCAGCGCCCGAGACAGGGACCCTAGCACAGGTACGCAGTATTTT. Translated: CASSARDRDPSTGTQYF. The chain uses TRBV9 and TRBJ2-3; 7 bases agree with TRBD1. Per the germline V gene, CDR1 is SGDLS and CDR2 is YYNGEE. This CDR3 comprises 17 residues.

This clonotype was recorded at least ten times. CDR3 coding DNA: TGTGCCAGCAGCCGCAGCGGGGGGGAGGAGACCCAGTACTTC. Translating it yields CASSRSGGEETQYF. V is TRBV5-4 and J is TRBJ2-5, with 10 bases aligning to TRBD2. The trim removed 4 bases at V and 5 bases at J, leaving 5 bases unmatched. Germline CDR1 reads SGHNT; CDR2 reads YYREEE (reference sequence). The CDR3 extends over 14 amino acids. The whole variable domain, remainder taken from reference TRBV5-4 and TRBJ2-5, is ETGVTQSPTHLIKTRGQQVTLRCSSQSGHNTVSWYQQALGQGPQFIFQYYREEENGRGNFPPRFSGLQFPNYSSELNVNALELDDSALYLCASSRSGGEETQYFGPGTRLLVL.

The chain recombines TRBV12-3 or TRBV12-4 with TRBJ2-7; 7 positions agree with TRBD1. The CDR3 extends over 16 amino acids. Trimming took 3 bases from V and 3 from J; bases not matched to a gene: 11. DNA of the CDR3: TGTGCCAGCAGTTTCGGAGCCGGGACAGCCAACTACGAGCAGTACTTC. It specifies CASSFGAGTANYEQYF.

The CDR3 nucleotides are TGTGCCAGCAGCTTCTTTCTTTCGGAAAAACTGTTTTTT. This encodes CASSFFLSEKLFF. The chain carries TRBV7-2 and TRBJ1-4; D ambiguous. CDR1 and CDR2 from the germline V gene are SGHTA and FQGNSA. This CDR3 is built from 13 residues. V was shortened by 3 bases and J by 8 bases, with 10 bases between the two germline ends.

The chain carries TRBV19 and TRBJ2-6; D remains unclear. The V gene's germline CDR1 is LNHDA and CDR2 SQIVND (reference sequence). The CDR3 consists of 13 residues. V was trimmed by 7 bases and J by 0 bases, leaving 4 bases between them. The CDR3 DNA reads TGTGCCAGTAAGGCCTCTGGGGCCAACGTCCTGACTTTC. This codes for CASKASGANVLTF.

At least ten counts were recorded for this clonotype. The V call is TRBV5-1, the J call TRBJ2-7, with D unclear. Germline V gene sequence: CDR1 SGHRS, CDR2 YFSETQ. CDR3 length: 12 amino acids. V lost 4 bases and J lost 0, with 5 bases in between. CDR3 region: CASSKSSYEQYF. CDR3 DNA: TGCGCCAGCAGCAAGAGCTCCTACGAGCAGTACTTC.

The chain is built from TRBV19 and TRBJ1-5, with TRBD1 matching 10 bases. The CDR3 extends over 14 amino acids. Per the germline V gene, CDR1 is LNHDA and CDR2 is SQIVND (reference sequence). V shed 6 bases, J shed 6 bases, and the junction held 5 bases outside the gene matches. CDR3 protein: CASSRQGARQPQHF. The CDR3 DNA sequence: TGTGCCAGTAGCCGACAGGGGGCGCGTCAGCCCCAGCATTTT.

The sample holds one count of this clonotype. The V call is TRBV19, the J call TRBJ2-7; D is perhaps TRBD1 (7 bases). Germline CDR1 reads LNHDA; CDR2 reads SQIVND (reference sequence). V gave up 9 bases and J gave up 2 bases, with 20 bases separating them. The length of the CDR3 is 15 residues. The CDR3 DNA is TGTGCCAGCCCCCCCTGGGGGGACAGCACCTACGAGCAGTACGTC. Translated: CASPPWGDSTYEQYV.

The sample holds many counts of this clonotype. This rearrangement joins TRBV7-2 to TRBJ2-1; 8 bases line up with TRBD2. With V trimmed by 2 bases and J by 8 bases, 11 bases remained unmatched. Germline-derived CDR1 and CDR2 are SGHTA and FQGNSA. The CDR3 covers 16 residues. The CDR3: CASSLLNGRAGDEQFF. In DNA form, the CDR3 reads TGTGCCAGCAGCTTATTGAACGGGAGGGCCGGGGATGAGCAGTTCTTC.

V and J are TRBV27 and TRBJ2-2; 10 bases are a match to TRBD2. J lost 5 bases, V lost 6 bases, and 9 bases had no gene match. The length of the CDR3 is 16 residues. Germline CDR1 MNHEY, CDR2 SMNVEV (reference sequence). CDR3 DNA sequence: TGTGCCAGCAGACTTAGCGGGGGGCCCTATACCGGGGAGCTGTTTTTT. Translated, it gives CASRLSGGPYTGELFF.

This clonotype was seen many times. The chain employs TRBV6-1 and TRBJ2-3; 8 nucleotides line up with TRBD2. The CDR3 is made up of 15 amino acids. The V segment lost 5 bases and the J segment 1 base; nucleotides outside the gene matches: 5. CDR1 and CDR2 (germline): MNHNS, SASEGT. The CDR3 DNA follows: TGTGCCAGCAGTCGTAGCGGGAAAGGCACAGATACGCAGTATTTT. This sequence encodes CASSRSGKGTDTQYF.

This clonotype was counted a single time. A read error is possible here, since a much larger clone lies one base away. The chain recombines TRBV2 with TRBJ2-7; 10 bases are shared with TRBD2. The CDR3 spans 15 residues. J lost 2 bases, V lost 5 bases, and 6 bases had no gene match. Looked up from germline, CDR1 is SNHLY and CDR2 is FYNNEI. The CDR3 here is CASSQGLAYTYEQYV. The CDR3 DNA reads TGTGCCAGCAGTCAGGGACTAGCGTATACCTACGAGCAGTACGTC.

This clonotype was counted once. CDR3 DNA: TGTGCCAGCAGCTTAGGCGGAGGGGAGGCCAACTATGGCTACACCTTC. It is translated as CASSLGGGEANYGYTF. The V and J genes are TRBV13 and TRBJ1-2, with a tentative D call TRBD1 (5 bases). V was shortened by 0 bases and J by 2 bases, with 13 bases between the two germline ends. CDR3 length equals 16 residues. From germline, CDR1 is PRHDT and CDR2 FYEKMQ (reference sequence).

This sequence joins TRBV12-3 or TRBV12-4 and TRBJ2-5; 8 bases map to TRBD2. V lost 6 bases, J lost 7 bases, and 7 bases stayed unmatched. This CDR3 has 13 amino acids. CDR3 protein: CASSLYGGGTQYF. Written as DNA, the CDR3 is TGTGCCAGCAGCCTTTACGGGGGGGGGACCCAGTACTTC.

This clonotype was observed a few times. The rearrangement joins TRBV29-1 to TRBJ1-2; D gene unclear. CDR1 and CDR2 from the germline V gene are SQVTM and ANQGSEA. The CDR3 runs 11 residues. V was trimmed by 4 bases and J by 8 bases, leaving 11 bases between them. The DNA of the CDR3 is TGCAGCGTTGCGGGTTGGTCGGGCTACACCTTC. Translated: CSVAGWSGYTF. The complete variable domain, with remaining parts taken from reference TRBV29-1 and TRBJ1-2, reads SAVISQKPSRDICQRGTSLTIQCQVDSQVTMMFWYRQQPGQSLTLIATANQGSEATYESGFVIDKFPISRPNLTFSTLTVSNMSPEDSSIYLCSVAGWSGYTFGSGTRLTVV.

V and J are TRBV20-1 and TRBJ2-3; 12 bases line up with TRBD2. The germline V gene has CDR1 DFQATT and CDR2 SNEGSKA (reference sequence). After removal of 3 bases from V and 3 bases from J, the junction contained 7 bases not matched to a gene. The CDR3 contains 16 residues. The CDR3 nucleotides read TGCAGTGCTAGTAGGACTAGCGGGGATGGGACAGATACGCAGTATTTT. It yields the protein CSASRTSGDGTDTQYF.

To note about this clonotype: A read error may produce the germline difference seen at one junction end. The chain combines TRBV5-1 with TRBJ2-1; TRBD1 matches at 12 bases. The length of the CDR3 is 15 residues. From germline, CDR1 is SGHRS and CDR2 YFSETQ. The CDR3 coding sequence is TGCGCCAGCAGCTTGGCGGGACAGGGGGCCAATGGGCAGTTCTTC. Protein: CASSLAGQGANGQFF.

V gene TRBV10-1 combines with J gene TRBJ1-1, with D unresolved. Trimming shortened V by 2 bases and J by 3 bases, and 7 bases separated the two germline ends. The CDR3 has 13 residues. Per germline, CDR1 WNHNN and CDR2 SYGVQD (reference sequence). The CDR3 bases are TGCGCCAGCAGTGAGGGGCCGGACACTGAAGCTTTCTTT. Translating gives CASSEGPDTEAFF.